This is a list of T cell receptor beta chains from one sample in a study of T cells after yellow fever vaccination. Via MiXCR, TCRdb re-called the 5' RACE reads, giving one row per CDR3 protein. The sample has approximately 70,000 distinct CDR3 sequences; around 7.7% are singletons. This material consisted of CD8+ T cells sorted from PBMCs, taken 10 to 11 days after the first yellow fever vaccination. These receptors were obtained from a young man who received the YFV17D yellow fever vaccine. The CDR3 runs from the conserved cysteine through the conserved F or W. The order of the fields is V gene, J gene, D gene, clone size, CDR3 DNA, CDR3 protein. The D gene is left open where the match is weak. Size is omitted from some rows. Given values are once, few, many or a class for expanded clones.

TRBV24-1	TRBJ2-3	-	-	TGTGCCTCCCGTGGTAGCGGCTCAGATACGCAGTATTTT	CASRGSGSDTQYF
TRBV24-1	TRBJ2-3	TRBD1	many	TGTGCCACCAGTTCGGGGACAGTCCGAGATACGCAGTATTTT	CATSSGTVRDTQYF
TRBV6-5	TRBJ2-6	-	-	TGTGCCAGCAGTTACCATGGGTCTGGGGCCAACGTCCTGACTTTC	CASSYHGSGANVLTF
TRBV27	TRBJ2-1	-	-	TGTGCCAGCAGTTTCGGCGCTGACAATGAGCAGTTCTTC	CASSFGADNEQFF
TRBV6-5	TRBJ1-2	TRBD1	many	TGTGCCAGCAGTTACACGACAGGGTACGGCTACACCTTC	CASSYTTGYGYTF
TRBV10-1	TRBJ2-7	-	many	TGCGCCAGCAGCCCAACAGGTTCAACCTACGAGCAGTACTTC	CASSPTGSTYEQYF
TRBV13	TRBJ2-2	-	-	TGTGCCAGCAGCTTACAGGTCGGGGAGCTGTTTTTT	CASSLQVGELFF
TRBV19	TRBJ1-3	-	few	TGTGCCAGTAGTATACCGTCTGGAAACACCATATATTTT	CASSIPSGNTIYF
TRBV5-1	TRBJ2-1	TRBD2	many	TGCGCCAGCAGCTTGGAGGGACTAGCGGGGGGGTTCGAAAGCTCCTACAATGAGCAGTTCTTC	CASSLEGLAGGFESSYNEQFF
TRBV13	TRBJ2-3	-	many	TGTGCCAGCAGCCGGGACTTTGATACGCAGTATTTT	CASSRDFDTQYF
TRBV7-2	TRBJ2-2	-	many	TGTGCCAGCAGCTTCGTAAACACCGGGGAGCTGTTTTTT	CASSFVNTGELFF
TRBV4-1	TRBJ2-5	-	few	TGCGCCAGCAGCCTACACCTAGCCCGGGACCTCAGTAATTTCCCGGAAGGGACCCAGTACTTC	CASSLHLARDLSNFPEGTQYF
TRBV6-5	TRBJ2-1	-	many	TGTGCCAGCAGTTACAGGGCTGACGCGTACAATGAGCAGTTCTTC	CASSYRADAYNEQFF
TRBV5-1	TRBJ2-5	TRBD1	-	TGCGCCAGCAGCGCCCTTCCGATCCGGGACAGACAAGAGACCCAGTACTTC	CASSALPIRDRQETQYF
TRBV9	TRBJ2-1	-	many	TGTGCCAGCAGCTCGGGAGTATACAATGAGCAGTTCTTC	CASSSGVYNEQFF
TRBV29-1	TRBJ2-1	-	many	TGCAGCGTAGCAGGGGCACAAAGCTCCTACAATGAGCAGTTCTTC	CSVAGAQSSYNEQFF
TRBV29-1	TRBJ2-5	-	-	TGCAGCGTTGAAAAGGACTTTAAAGAGACCCAGTACTTC	CSVEKDFKETQYF
TRBV27	TRBJ2-7	-	medium-sized	TGTGCCAGCAGCCATGGGCCGTCCTACGAGCAGTACTTC	CASSHGPSYEQYF
TRBV5-1	TRBJ2-5	-	many	TGCGCCAGCAGCCGGGGGCGGACCAATCAACTCGGCGAGACCCAGTACTTC	CASSRGRTNQLGETQYF